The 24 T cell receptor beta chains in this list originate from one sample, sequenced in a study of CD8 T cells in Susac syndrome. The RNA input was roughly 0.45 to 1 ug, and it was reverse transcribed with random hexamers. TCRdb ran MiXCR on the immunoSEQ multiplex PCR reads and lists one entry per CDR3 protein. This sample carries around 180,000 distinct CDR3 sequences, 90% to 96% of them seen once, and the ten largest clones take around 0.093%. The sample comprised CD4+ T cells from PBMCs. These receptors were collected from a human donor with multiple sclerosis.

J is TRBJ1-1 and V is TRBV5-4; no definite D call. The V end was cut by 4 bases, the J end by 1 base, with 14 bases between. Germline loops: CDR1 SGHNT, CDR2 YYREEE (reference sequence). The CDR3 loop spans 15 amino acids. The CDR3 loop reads CASSLTGWGNTEAFF. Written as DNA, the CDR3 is TGTGCCAGCAGCCTCACCGGGTGGGGGAACACTGAAGCTTTCTTT.

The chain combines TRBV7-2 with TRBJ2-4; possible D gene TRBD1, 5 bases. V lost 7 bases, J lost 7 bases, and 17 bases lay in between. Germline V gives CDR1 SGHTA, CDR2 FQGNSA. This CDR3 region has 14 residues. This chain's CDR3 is CASTPMTVRNIQYF. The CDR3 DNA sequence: TGTGCCAGCACCCCCATGACAGTTAGGAACATTCAGTACTTC.

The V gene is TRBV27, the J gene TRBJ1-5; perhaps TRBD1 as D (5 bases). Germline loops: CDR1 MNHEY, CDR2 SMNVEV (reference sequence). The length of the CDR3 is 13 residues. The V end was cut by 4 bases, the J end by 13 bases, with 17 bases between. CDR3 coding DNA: TGTGCCAGCAGTTCCAGGGAGGCCGGGCCGCAGCATTTT. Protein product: CASSSREAGPQHF.

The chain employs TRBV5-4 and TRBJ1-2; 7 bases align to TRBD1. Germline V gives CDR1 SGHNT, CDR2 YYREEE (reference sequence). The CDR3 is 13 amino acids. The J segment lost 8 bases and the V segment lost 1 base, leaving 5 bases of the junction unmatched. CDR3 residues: CASSLKGAKGYTF. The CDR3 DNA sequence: TGTGCCAGCAGCTTGAAGGGGGCTAAAGGCTACACCTTC.

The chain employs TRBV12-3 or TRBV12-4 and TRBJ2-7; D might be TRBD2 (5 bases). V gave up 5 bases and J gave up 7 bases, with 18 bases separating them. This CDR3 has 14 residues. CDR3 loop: CASSPDSRVGEQYF. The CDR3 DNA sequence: TGTGCCAGCAGTCCGGACTCGAGGGTGGGGGAGCAGTACTTC.

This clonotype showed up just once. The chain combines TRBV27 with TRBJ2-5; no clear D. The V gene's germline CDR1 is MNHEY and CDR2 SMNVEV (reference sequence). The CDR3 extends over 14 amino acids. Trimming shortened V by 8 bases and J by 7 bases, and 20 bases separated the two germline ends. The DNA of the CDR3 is TGTGCCAGCGCCGCGGACGGCGGTTATCGGACCCAGTACTTC. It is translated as CASAADGGYRTQYF.

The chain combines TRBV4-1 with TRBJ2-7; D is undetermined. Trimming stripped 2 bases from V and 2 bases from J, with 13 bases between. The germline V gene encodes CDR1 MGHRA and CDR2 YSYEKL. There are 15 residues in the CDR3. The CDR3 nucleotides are TGCGCCAGCAGCCAATCGACGACTGCAACCTACGAGCAGTACTTC. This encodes CASSQSTTATYEQYF.

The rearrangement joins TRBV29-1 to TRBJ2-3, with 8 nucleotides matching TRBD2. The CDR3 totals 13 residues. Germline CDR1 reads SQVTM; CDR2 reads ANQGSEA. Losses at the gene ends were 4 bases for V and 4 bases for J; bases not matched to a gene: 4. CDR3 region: CSVGSGGADTQYF. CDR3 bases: TGCAGCGTTGGGTCCGGGGGGGCAGATACGCAGTATTTT.

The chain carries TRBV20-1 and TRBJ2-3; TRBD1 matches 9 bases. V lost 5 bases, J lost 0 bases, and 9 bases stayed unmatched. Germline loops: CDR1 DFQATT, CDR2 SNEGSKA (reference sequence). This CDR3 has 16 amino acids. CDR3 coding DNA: TGCAGTGCTTGGGACAGGGACGATGTTAGCACAGATACGCAGTATTTT. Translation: CSAWDRDDVSTDTQYF.

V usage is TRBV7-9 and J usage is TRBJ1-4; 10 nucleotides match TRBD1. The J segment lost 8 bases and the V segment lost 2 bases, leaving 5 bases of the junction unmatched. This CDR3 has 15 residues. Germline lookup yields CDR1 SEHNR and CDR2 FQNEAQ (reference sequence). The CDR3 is CASSLTGTGEEKLFF. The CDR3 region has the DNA TGTGCCAGCAGCTTAACTGGGACAGGGGAAGAAAAACTGTTTTTT.

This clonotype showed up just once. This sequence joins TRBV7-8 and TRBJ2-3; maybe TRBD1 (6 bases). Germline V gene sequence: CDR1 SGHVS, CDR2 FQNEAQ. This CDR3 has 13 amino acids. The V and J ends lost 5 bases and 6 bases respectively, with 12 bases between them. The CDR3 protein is CASSQGPGDTQYF. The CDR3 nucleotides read TGTGCCAGCAGCCAGGGGCCCGGGGATACGCAGTATTTT.

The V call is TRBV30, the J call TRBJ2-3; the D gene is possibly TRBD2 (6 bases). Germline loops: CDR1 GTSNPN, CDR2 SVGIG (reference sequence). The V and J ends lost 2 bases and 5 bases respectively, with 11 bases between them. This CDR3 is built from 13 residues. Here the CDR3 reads CAWSYGGIDTQYF. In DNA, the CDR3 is TGTGCCTGGAGTTATGGGGGGATAGATACGCAGTATTTT.

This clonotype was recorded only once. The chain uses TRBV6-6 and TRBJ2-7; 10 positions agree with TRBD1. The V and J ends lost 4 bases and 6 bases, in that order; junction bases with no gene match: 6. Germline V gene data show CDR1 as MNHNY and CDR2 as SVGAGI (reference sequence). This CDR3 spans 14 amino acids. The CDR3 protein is CASSWTGGSGEQYF. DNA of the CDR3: TGTGCCAGCAGTTGGACAGGGGGAAGCGGCGAGCAGTACTTC.

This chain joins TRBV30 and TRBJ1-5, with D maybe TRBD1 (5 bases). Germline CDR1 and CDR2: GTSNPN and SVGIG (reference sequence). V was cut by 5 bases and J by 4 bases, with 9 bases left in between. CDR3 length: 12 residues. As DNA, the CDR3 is TGTGCCTGGGGGGGTGGAAATCAGCCCCAGCATTTT. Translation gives CAWGGGNQPQHF.

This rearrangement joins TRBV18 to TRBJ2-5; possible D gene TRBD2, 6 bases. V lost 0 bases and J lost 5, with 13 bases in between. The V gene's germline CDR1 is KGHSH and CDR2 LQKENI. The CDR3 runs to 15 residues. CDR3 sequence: CASSPPFAGWETQYF. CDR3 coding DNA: TGTGCCAGCTCACCACCCTTTGCGGGGTGGGAGACCCAGTACTTC. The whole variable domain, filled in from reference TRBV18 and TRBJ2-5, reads NAGVMQNPRHLVRRRGQEARLRCSPMKGHSHVYWYRQLPEEGLKFMVYLQKENIIDESGMPKERFSAEFPKEGPSILRIQQVVRGDSAAYFCASSPPFAGWETQYFGPGTRLLVL.

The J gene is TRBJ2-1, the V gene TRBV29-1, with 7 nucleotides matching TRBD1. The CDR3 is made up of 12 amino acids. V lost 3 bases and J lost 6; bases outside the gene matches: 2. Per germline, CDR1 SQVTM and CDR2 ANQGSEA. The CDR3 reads CSVEGDSNEQFF. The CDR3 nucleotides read TGCAGCGTTGAGGGGGACAGCAATGAGCAGTTCTTC.

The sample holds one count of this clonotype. DNA of the CDR3: TGCAGCGTTCCAACTCGGGGGGGATACAATGAGCAGTTCTTC. It codes for CSVPTRGGYNEQFF. The chain employs TRBV29-1 and TRBJ2-1; 8 bases are a match to TRBD2. The CDR3 runs 14 residues. Trimming at V came to 5 bases and at J to 4 bases, leaving 7 bases not matched to a gene. The germline V gene has CDR1 SQVTM and CDR2 ANQGSEA.

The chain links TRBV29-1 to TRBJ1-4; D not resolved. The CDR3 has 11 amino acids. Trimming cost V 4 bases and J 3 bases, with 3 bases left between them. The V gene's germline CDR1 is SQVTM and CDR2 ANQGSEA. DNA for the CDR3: TGCAGCGTTGCCGCTAATGAAAAACTGTTTTTT. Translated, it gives CSVAANEKLFF.

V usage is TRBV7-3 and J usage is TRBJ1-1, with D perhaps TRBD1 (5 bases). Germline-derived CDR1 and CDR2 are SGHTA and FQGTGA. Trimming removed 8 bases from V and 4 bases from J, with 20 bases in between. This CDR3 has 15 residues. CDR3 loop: CASCVGSGPGTEAFF. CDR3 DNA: TGTGCCAGCTGCGTCGGTTCGGGGCCTGGCACTGAAGCTTTCTTT.

The CDR3 sequence is CASSQGVWGQGWYEQYF. In DNA form, the CDR3 reads TGTGCCAGCAGCCAGGGAGTTTGGGGACAGGGTTGGTACGAGCAGTACTTC. The chain carries TRBV14 and TRBJ2-7, with 9 bases matching TRBD1. The CDR3 length is 17 residues. Trimming at V came to 3 bases and at J to 4 bases, leaving 13 bases not matched to a gene. CDR1 is SGHDN and CDR2 is FVKESK in the germline V gene.

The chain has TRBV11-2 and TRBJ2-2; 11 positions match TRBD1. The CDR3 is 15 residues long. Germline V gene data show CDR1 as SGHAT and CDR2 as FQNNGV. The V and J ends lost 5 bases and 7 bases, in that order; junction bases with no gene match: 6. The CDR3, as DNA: TGTGCCAGCAGCCCCGGACAGGGGGCCGGCGGGGAGCTGTTTTTT. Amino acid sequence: CASSPGQGAGGELFF.

The chain's CDR3 is CASSQEVKGLGYTF. DNA for the CDR3: TGTGCCAGCAGCCAAGAAGTAAAGGGGCTTGGCTACACCTTC. The V gene is TRBV3-1, the J gene TRBJ1-2; D might be TRBD1 (5 bases). The CDR3 covers 14 residues. Per germline, CDR1 LGHDT and CDR2 YNNKEL (reference sequence). V was shortened by 0 bases and J by 7 bases, with 12 bases between the two germline ends.

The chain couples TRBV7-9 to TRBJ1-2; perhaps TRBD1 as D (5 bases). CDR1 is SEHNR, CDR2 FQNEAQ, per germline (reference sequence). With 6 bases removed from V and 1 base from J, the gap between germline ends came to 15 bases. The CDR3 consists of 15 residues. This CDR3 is CASSLRDGINYGYTF. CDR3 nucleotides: TGTGCCAGCAGTCTAAGGGACGGAATTAACTATGGCTACACCTTC.

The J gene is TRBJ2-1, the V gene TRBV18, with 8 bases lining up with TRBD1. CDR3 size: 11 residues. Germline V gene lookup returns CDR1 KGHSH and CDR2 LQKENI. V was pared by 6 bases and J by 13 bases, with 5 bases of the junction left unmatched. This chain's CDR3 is CASSPGQVQFF. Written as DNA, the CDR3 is TGTGCCAGCTCCCCGGGACAGGTCCAGTTCTTC.